This T cell receptor beta chain was sequenced during a study of shared clonotypes between healthy human individuals. About this clone: No antigen is known for it.

Trimming took off 1 base at V and 4 bases at J, with 10 bases between the two ends. This CDR3 has 14 amino acids. CDR1 and CDR2 (germline): SGHVS, FQNEAQ. Study findings and constraints: Donors were few, which limited the genetic and exposure-history diversity represented.

Every subset's genomic DNA went evenly onto several immunoSEQ plates. Assay: immunoSEQ multiplex PCR; the TCRdb copy retains only in-frame clones and omits some. The sample lists some 790,000 clones; roughly two thirds were seen once. This sequence was found in a woman under 40 in good health. The sample consisted of memory CD4+ T cells sorted from blood. Subset given: CD45RA-negative fraction. This chain uses TRBV7-8 with TRBJ2-5, with D possibly TRBD2 on 5 matching bases. For the CDR3, the DNA is TGTGCCAGCAGCTTAGGGGAGTGGGGAGAGACCCAGTACTTC. The encoded protein is CASSLGEWGETQYF.